The 9 T cell receptor beta chains given below trace back to one sample, sequenced in a study of blood T cells in healthy people across ages. A second PCR of about 6 to 12 cycles used a sample-barcoded 5' primer and a J-beta primer mix. In TCRdb, the 5' RACE reads were re-called with MiXCR into one record per CDR3 protein. Of more than 550,000 distinct CDR3 sequences listed, about a fifth are singletons. The sequenced sample consisted of blood. The source of these receptors is a man in his 70s in good health.

This clonotype showed up many times. V and J are TRBV6-6 and TRBJ1-4; D gene unclear. The V end was cut by 3 bases, the J end by 8 bases, with 4 bases between. The CDR3 consists of 11 residues. Germline V gene sequence: CDR1 MNHNY, CDR2 SVGAGI (reference sequence). The CDR3 sequence is CASSYTEKLFF. DNA of the CDR3: TGTGCCAGCAGTTATACCGAAAAACTGTTTTTT.

A few counts support this clonotype. The rearrangement links TRBV7-6 to TRBJ2-1; D is unresolved. V gave up 6 bases and J gave up 0 bases, with 6 bases separating them. The CDR3 runs to 13 residues. Germline V gene sequence: CDR1 SGHVS, CDR2 FNYEAQ. The CDR3 coding sequence is TGTGCCAGCAGAGAAGGCTCCTACAATGAGCAGTTCTTC. Amino acids: CASREGSYNEQFF.

In this sample, this clonotype turned up a few times. The chain couples TRBV11-2 to TRBJ2-2, with D uncertain. Germline V gives CDR1 SGHAT, CDR2 FQNNGV. V shed 2 bases and J shed 9 bases, with 4 bases lying between them. The CDR3 runs 11 residues. The CDR3 spells CASSLHRELFF. The CDR3 DNA sequence: TGTGCCAGCAGCTTACACCGGGAGCTGTTTTTT. Variable domain in full (rest from reference TRBV11-2 and TRBJ2-2): EAGVAQSPRYKIIEKRQSVAFWCNPISGHATLYWYQQILGQGPKLLIQFQNNGVVDDSQLPKDRFSAERLKGVDSTLKIQPAKLEDSAVYLCASSLHRELFFGEGSRLTVL.

This clonotype has just a few counts. The V and J genes are TRBV20-1 and TRBJ2-5; D is unresolved. TRBJ2-1 matches the DNA end more closely, so the J call is doubtful. Looked up from germline, CDR1 is DFQATT and CDR2 is SNEGSKA (reference sequence). The CDR3 runs 13 residues. DNA of the CDR3: TGCAGTGCTAGGTCCTCATTGCACAATGAGCAGTTCTTC. Translation: CSARSSLHNEQFF.

The chain joins TRBV11-1 to TRBJ1-2; D unresolved. The CDR3 runs 14 residues. V gave up 5 bases and J gave up 2 bases, with 12 bases separating them. From germline, CDR1 is SGHAT and CDR2 FQDESV (reference sequence). The chain's CDR3 is CASSRLEANYGYTF. Written as DNA, the CDR3 is TGTGCCAGCAGCCGATTGGAGGCCAACTATGGCTACACCTTC.

The chain links TRBV18 to TRBJ2-1; 12 nucleotides line up with TRBD2. Germline V lookup: CDR1 KGHSH, CDR2 LQKENI. The CDR3 sequence is 12 residues long. With V trimmed by 6 bases and J by 15 bases, 6 bases remained unmatched. The CDR3 DNA reads as TGTGCCAGCTCCCGGACTAGCGGGATAACGTTCTTC. Translating it yields CASSRTSGITFF.

This clonotype was seen ten or more times. This chain uses TRBV7-2 with TRBJ2-3; perhaps TRBD2 as D (6 bases). The germline CDR1 and CDR2 sequences are SGHTA and FQGNSA. The CDR3 runs 14 residues. V was clipped by 10 bases and J by 1 base, with 15 bases between them. For the CDR3, the DNA is TGTGCCACCCACTCGGGACTGCGCACAGATACGCAGTATTTT. Translating it yields CATHSGLRTDTQYF.

The rearrangement joins TRBV2 to TRBJ2-1; D call uncertain. V lost 3 bases, J lost 12 bases, and 18 bases lay in between. In germline, CDR1 is SNHLY, CDR2 FYNNEI. The CDR3 is made up of 14 amino acids. CDR3 sequence: CASSDLVPTVWQFF. For the CDR3, the DNA is TGTGCCAGCAGTGACCTAGTCCCCACAGTGTGGCAGTTCTTC.

V usage is TRBV5-5 and J usage is TRBJ1-2; TRBD1 matches 7 bases. There are 12 residues in the CDR3. Germline trimming cut 3 bases from V and 8 bases from J; bases unmatched to any gene: 4. Per the germline V gene, CDR1 is SGHKS and CDR2 is YYEKEE (reference sequence). The CDR3 nucleotides read TGTGCCAGCAGCTCAAACAGGGGCGGCTACACCTTC. It is translated as CASSSNRGGYTF.